The TCR beta chain described here comes from a study of cytomegalovirus exposure and HLA in healthy donors. General observations from the study: Researchers catalogued about 150 TCR beta chains as cytomegalovirus-associated. Later work found that TCR association rates differed between HLA loci; DRB1 had the most and HLA-C the fewest. It was only CMV serostatus that was available as immune exposure information. The productive fraction for most TCR beta V segments was about 87% or about 30% in an earlier analysis.

Germline V gene lookup returns CDR1 KGHSH and CDR2 LQKENI. Trimming cost V 4 bases and J 3 bases, with 11 bases left between them. The CDR3 runs 14 residues. On this clone: The antigen remains undetermined.

Both 60 Vbeta primers and 13 Jbeta primers went into the PCR. TCRdb keeps only in-frame clones here, not all; method: immunoSEQ multiplex PCR. The table has hundreds of thousands of clones, about 87% seen once; the top ten hold about 2.5%. The sequenced sample consisted of PBMCs. The TCR sequence derives from a woman younger than 30 in good health and CMV-seronegative. V usage is TRBV18 and J usage is TRBJ2-3, with D possibly TRBD1 on 5 matching bases. The CDR3 here is CASSQGLGTDTQYF. The CDR3 DNA reads as TGTGCCAGCTCACAGGGGCTAGGAACAGATACGCAGTATTTT.